These T cell receptor beta chains were read from a single sample in a study of CD8+CD57+ T cells in acquired aplastic anemia. TCRdb ran MiXCR on the reads and lists one entry per CDR3 protein. Of around 170,000 distinct CDR3 sequences detected, 50% to 75% appear once; the ten largest clones hold 35% to 50%. The specimen sequenced was sorted CD4+, CD8+, or CD8+CD57+ T cells (not recorded which) from PBMCs. These receptors were taken from a human donor in good health. CDR3s leave out the opening cysteine and the closing phenylalanine or tryptophan. Fields, in order: V gene, J gene, clone size, CDR3 protein. Expanded clones get a size class; other rows say once, few or many, or leave the size out.

>TRBV11-3|TRBJ2-7|NA
ASSLDTGGYEQY
>TRBV7-3|TRBJ2-7|NA
ASSTPGIIEAQY
>TRBV14|TRBJ2-1|NA
ASSQELNEQF
>TRBV5-1|TRBJ2-3|NA
ASSLAVREVSYNEQY
>TRBV19|TRBJ2-7|many
ASSVIPSNEQY
>TRBV20-1|TRBJ1-5|few
SAGEGDQPQH
>TRBV5-4|TRBJ1-1|NA
ASSSGQYTEAF
>TRBV9|TRBJ2-5|NA
ASSVALAGSETQY
>TRBV7-7|TRBJ2-7|NA
ASSPRAYEQY
>TRBV7-3|TRBJ1-1|NA
ASSLDRAGTEAF
>TRBV20-1|TRBJ1-1|NA
SAREPSGGNTEAF
>TRBV2|TRBJ2-7|NA
ASSDSGSYEQY
>TRBV12-3/TRBV12-4|TRBJ2-7|many
ASSPIAGRSEQY
>TRBV20-1|TRBJ1-1|NA
SAFSGRGYEAF
>TRBV27|TRBJ1-1|many
ASRWGGSTEAF
>TRBV2|TRBJ2-5|NA
ASRQSLEGSETQY
>TRBV9|TRBJ1-1|NA
ASSVLANTEAF
>TRBV5-1|TRBJ2-5|NA
ASSFFGGEETQY
>TRBV10-3|TRBJ2-7|NA
AISGPGQGSYEQY
>TRBV2|TRBJ2-7|NA
AGRREDYEQY
>TRBV19|TRBJ2-3|NA
ASSISSSDTQY
>TRBV7-9|TRBJ2-1|NA
ASQAPLAYNEQF
>TRBV29-1|TRBJ2-1|NA
SVDGLDGTGEQF
>TRBV7-9|TRBJ1-2|NA
ASSEVPERYGYT
>TRBV7-6|TRBJ2-2|once
ASSVWTSGGAGELF
>TRBV5-8|TRBJ2-7|many
ASSFGPGRNRYEQY
>TRBV12-3/TRBV12-4|TRBJ2-7|NA
ASSSDTFPGEQY
>TRBV9|TRBJ2-7|many
ASSVSSGSMYEQY
>TRBV19|TRBJ1-2|many
ASSAQARGNGYT
>TRBV7-2|TRBJ2-7|NA
ASSLGGVYEQY
>TRBV20-1|TRBJ1-2|NA
SARGDTGYGYT
>TRBV25-1|TRBJ2-7|NA
ASSGDRGSSYEQY
>TRBV10-1|TRBJ2-1|once
ANVGGGRADEQF
>TRBV12-5|TRBJ2-1|NA
ASGFQSGSSYNEQF
>TRBV2|TRBJ1-3|NA
ASRQISGNTIY
>TRBV14|TRBJ1-6|NA
ASSPPGQSNSPLH
>TRBV11-2|TRBJ2-7|NA
ASSLRLAGAYEQY
>TRBV27|TRBJ1-2|few
ASSPSEDRAYYGYT
>TRBV7-2|TRBJ2-3|NA
ASSPRLQSTDTQY
>TRBV9|TRBJ2-7|NA
ASSVGFGYEQY
>TRBV2|TRBJ2-3|NA
ASSVGVTSTDTQY
>TRBV11-3|TRBJ2-1|NA
ASSQRGGRYGEQF
>TRBV9|TRBJ1-2|NA
ASSEAGTTYGYT
>TRBV7-2|TRBJ1-3|once
ASSPYSGNTIY
>TRBV14|TRBJ2-7|NA
ASSQVAGVRHEQY
>TRBV20-1|TRBJ2-1|NA
SSLAGGYNEQF
>TRBV24-1|TRBJ2-7|NA
ATSLAGVQY
>TRBV15|TRBJ1-2|NA
ATSVEQGNYGYT
>TRBV19|TRBJ2-7|many
ASQPVAGGRYEQY
>TRBV7-8|TRBJ2-7|NA
ASSSQGLPSYEQY
>TRBV9|TRBJ2-3|NA
ASSVGGGLARTDTQY
>TRBV7-3|TRBJ2-1|NA
ASSPRLGQSSYNEQF
>TRBV5-6|TRBJ1-2|many
ASSSSGRFYGYT
>TRBV7-8|TRBJ2-3|NA
ASTVDVSATQY
>TRBV3-1|TRBJ1-6|NA
ASSQDTSNTFYNSPLH